This TCR beta chain comes out of a study of cytomegalovirus exposure and HLA in healthy donors (dated by TCRdb to the late 2010s). About the investigation overall: An earlier analysis of approximately 590 of the donors reported 250 to 350 Gb of sequence data and 117 million unique TCR beta sequences from 150 million to 200 million T cells. Roughly 300 gigabases of sequencing data and 78 million or so unique TCR sequences were included in an early release covering about 700 HLA-typed donors. Of the approximately 400 genotyped donors, roughly 80% were placed in the genetic ancestry cluster associated with self-reported Caucasian donors. The study was designed to test whether signatures of past pathogen exposure could be identified by cataloging public T cell receptors. The study profiled the T cell repertoires of around 700 subjects by immunosequencing and related them to cytomegalovirus serostatus. Besides the first cohort of around 700 subjects, a separate validation cohort made up of over 100 different subjects was used. High-throughput TCR immunosequencing, statistical association of individual TCRs with disease status, and machine learning were combined to predict cytomegalovirus infection status. A later analysis re-analyzed previously published TCR beta repertoires from 550 to 700 donors and added high-resolution HLA genotyping to study TCR occurrence patterns. Rather than using new phenotypic data, the later analysis identified candidate immune exposures from TCR beta sequences and from how often those sequences occurred across donors. An earlier analysis of several hundred of the donors applied high-throughput TCR beta sequencing to assess whether each TCR beta V gene segment acted as functional or pseudogenic. Donor age, sex, ethnicity and CMV serostatus were compiled together with the repertoire data. A later genetic analysis took genome-wide SNP genotypes for about three fifths of the 666 donors and used that subset as a discovery cohort. All discovery cohort repertoires had been generated using a single sequencing platform. HLA typing included class I and class II loci at four-digit resolution. Typing coverage varied by locus: about 629-640 donors for A, B, C, DRB1 and DQB1; some 520 for DQA1; some 610 for DPA1; approximately 490 for DPB1. Because of strong linkage in the cohort, a handful of DR-DQ haplotypes were treated as single units for association and clustering. On average, roughly 250,000 unique TCR beta nucleotide sequences were sequenced per donor among more than 350 genotyped donors of the cohort, with 15% to 20% of those sequences being non-productive.

Trimming accounts for 6 bases at V and 2 bases at J, while the number of junction bases matched to no gene is 11. According to the germline V gene (reference sequence), CDR1 reads PRHDT and CDR2 reads FYEKMQ. Including cysteine and phenylalanine, the CDR3 has 16 amino acids. Kept here is only the CDR3 DNA, which spans 48 bases and is read in frame from base 1. What the research found in general, with its limitations: Most TCR sequences were observed very rarely across donors, whereas some public TCRs were present in many individuals. Compared with the approximately 720-donor mean, donors in an Asian-associated ancestry cluster had fewer N-insertions in productive TCRs, according to a later genetic analysis. Because counts were too low, more than 15 rarely observed V segments, including chromosome 9 orphons, were left out of the earlier analysis of a few hundred of the donors. The only immune exposure information available for the cohort was CMV serostatus. According to the authors, the approach could potentially be generalized to other disease states and immunological phenotypes. Because some donors lacked HLA typing at each locus, the association tests relied only on the typed subset. The sequencing pipeline was judged likely to have produced a cluster of highly shared sequence variants as a technical artifact. In this cohort, only TCR beta chains were sequenced, and detectable features were limited by the absence of alpha or paired-chain data. The classifier was reported to diagnose cytomegalovirus status with high specificity and sensitivity in both the original and validation cohorts. In a later analysis, several top co-occurrence clusters were reported to appear linked to parvovirus B19, influenza, CMV and Epstein-Barr virus. Some IMGT-functional V segments, including TRBV6-2 and TRBV6-3, could not be told apart with the 87-base-pair reads, so those segments were excluded. A further reported finding was that TCR beta sequences accurately predicted the HLA-A and HLA-B alleles for most subjects in the first cohort. In vitro tests confirmed that a few of the cytomegalovirus-associated TCR beta chains recognize cytomegalovirus antigens. A total of 150 to 200 TCR beta chains were listed by the study as associated with cytomegalovirus. An association between a missense DCLRE1C variant and V-gene and J-gene trimming of TCR beta chains was found in a later genetic analysis and replicated in an independent cohort. In a later analysis, HLA-associated TCR beta chains were found to be more clonally expanded and to have lower generation probabilities than equally common non-associated chains. In a later analysis, TCR association rates were found to vary across HLA loci, with the most associated TCRs seen for DRB1 alleles and the fewest for HLA-C alleles. At a false discovery rate of 0.05, a later analysis linked 15,000 to 20,000 TCR beta sequences to specific HLA alleles. Broadly in line with IMGT annotations, most TCR beta V segments showed up in productive rearrangements about 87% or about 30% of the time in an earlier analysis of several hundred of the donors. Linkage disequilibrium might explain the correlated functional status among segregating V segments, but an unknown experimental factor could not be excluded. According to a later analysis, most CMV-associated TCR beta chains appeared to be HLA-restricted, and the HLA associations seemed to be driven largely by CMV exposure. When HLA alleles, especially DR and DQ, strongly co-occurred, attributing TCR associations to individual alleles was difficult. Presence/absence analyses assumed roughly uniform sequencing depth across donors, an assumption that may not hold.

With respect to this clone: No cognate antigen has been identified for it. The sample holds no much larger clone one base away, and base qualities are not on file.

The cohort consisted of 666 healthy bone marrow donors. At the time of sampling, all cohort members were nominally healthy, though unrecorded immune exposures were likely present. The donor was CMV seropositive and belonged to the group of around 300 seropositive cohort members. Every donor gave a peripheral blood sample, and the peripheral blood mononuclear cells from that sample were used for TCR beta sequencing. The Qiagen DNeasy Blood Extraction Kit was used to extract genomic DNA from the blood cell samples. Library construction relied on the immunoSEQ multiplex PCR assay. For the multiplex PCR, a mixture combining 60 forward primers for TCR Vbeta segments and 13 reverse primers for TCR Jbeta segments was used. The CDR3 region of rearranged TCR beta genes was amplified from genomic DNA by a multiplex PCR assay. The Illumina HiSeq System was used to sequence the amplified TCR beta libraries as 87-base-pair reads. From the authors' description of their analysis: A later analysis counted tens of millions of unique TCR beta chains across the 650 to 800 repertoires, and 10 million to 11 million of these chains were shared by at least two donors. To remove PCR and sequencing errors, raw reads were error-corrected and collapsed into unique sequences using a nearest-neighbor algorithm that merged closely related sequences. To assign V, D and J gene segments, CDR3 sequences were aligned to IMGT reference sequences. Each retained sequence needed at least a six-nucleotide match to both a V gene segment and a J gene segment. Rearrangements were called productive when the CDR3 lacked stop codons and stayed in frame with V and J; all others were non-productive. Following IMGT convention, CDR3 was defined as the stretch from the second conserved V-encoded cysteine to the conserved J-encoded phenylalanine. The earlier analysis of about 590 of the donors excluded sequences that lacked an unambiguous match to a single V gene segment. An earlier analysis of 587 of the donors called V segments functional above 56.7% productive rearrangements and segregating when the between-donor standard deviation exceeded 5%. To diagnose cytomegalovirus status from the catalog of TCR beta chain sequences, a statistical classification framework was built. In a later analysis, TCR nucleotide sequences were compared against IMGT/GENE-DB human TR gene sequences so that V and J genes could be assigned. A later analysis assigned CDR3 sequences and most-parsimonious VDJ recombination scenarios with the TCRdist pipeline. In a later analysis, every TCR beta chain was defined by the combination of its CDR3 amino acid sequence and its V-gene family, and reads without a unique V-gene family were dropped. A later analysis removed 500 to 600 highly shared, low-generation-probability nucleotide sequences to deal with suspected cross-contamination and a sequencing artifact. A later analysis calculated a clonal expansion index for each public chain from normalized within-repertoire ranks of inferred template counts. In a later analysis, generation probabilities were computed using a VDJ recombination model fitted to out-of-frame rearrangements, and the results were checked against IGoR. In a later analysis, hypergeometric tests were used to score TCR-TCR, TCR-HLA and TCR-CMV co-occurrence, with a repertoire-size bias correction applied to TCR pairs. To estimate false discovery rates, a later analysis permuted the HLA or CMV assignments 20 times. In a later analysis, co-occurring TCRs were grouped with DBSCAN, and TCRdist sequence similarity was added when clustering was performed within HLA-allele-positive subsets. For co-occurrence clustering, repertoires with fewer than 30,000 or more than 120,000 public chains were excluded, along with five or six repertoires with anomalous nucleotide sharing. Drawn from immuneACCESS, this table holds only the in-frame rearrangements with V and J called that TCRdb kept. Clones are partly lost; checked studies trace under half to an unresolved V gene and leave the rest unexplained. D and trimming were read from the DNA, whereas the V and J calls and clone size are those reported in that table. A total of 150,000 to 200,000 clones appear in this sample, around 75% of them only once. Jointly, the top ten make up about 6% of the sample.

Sequencing was performed on PBMCs. This clonotype was sampled from a woman between 25 and 40 years old in good health and CMV-seropositive. In this chain, TRBV13 is recombined with TRBJ2-7; 9 junctional bases match TRBD2. CDR3 region: CASSHSSGRSPYEQYF. In nucleotides, the sequence is TGTGCCAGCAGTCATAGCAGCGGGAGGTCCCCCTACGAGCAGTACTTC.